Presented here are 21 T cell receptor beta chains from one specimen sequenced in a study of blood T cell repertoires in COVID-19. Sequenced by immunoSEQ multiplex PCR; TCRdb stores in-frame clones only, minus some. The data show 45,000 or so clones, about 85% seen once. Sequencing was performed on peripheral blood. The origin of the receptors is a man aged 35-49 years with active COVID-19.

The CDR3 bases are TGTGCCAGCAGTGAGTTTACGAGGGGCTACACCTTC. It codes for CASSEFTRGYTF. The rearrangement joins TRBV6-1 to TRBJ1-2; D not resolved. CDR1 and CDR2 (germline): MNHNS, SASEGT. The V end lost 3 bases, the J end lost 8 bases, and 10 bases lay between the germline ends. CDR3 size: 12 residues.

This chain joins TRBV30 and TRBJ2-5, with D possibly being TRBD2 (5 bases). The CDR3 contains 15 residues. CDR1 is GTSNPN, CDR2 SVGIG, per germline (reference sequence). With 0 bases removed from V and 2 bases from J, the gap between germline ends came to 13 bases. CDR3 region: CAWSVLETKQETQYF. As DNA, the CDR3 is TGTGCCTGGAGTGTACTTGAGACTAAACAAGAGACCCAGTACTTC.

This chain links TRBV24-1 with TRBJ1-2; weak D call: TRBD1 (6 bases). From germline, CDR1 is KGHDR and CDR2 SFDVKD. The CDR3 runs to 17 residues. The V and J ends lost 2 bases and 4 bases respectively, with 19 bases between them. The CDR3 protein is CATSDCPAYRGAYGYTF. The CDR3 DNA follows: TGTGCCACCAGTGATTGCCCGGCGTACCGGGGGGCCTATGGCTACACCTTC.

This chain connects TRBV29-1 to TRBJ2-7; 8 bases agree with TRBD2. After removal of 5 bases from V and 1 base from J, the junction contained 4 bases not matched to a gene. The germline CDR1 and CDR2 sequences are SQVTM and ANQGSEA. The CDR3 spans 13 residues. The CDR3 DNA reads TGCAGCGTTATTACTAGCGGTTCCTACGAGCAGTACTTC. This gives the protein CSVITSGSYEQYF.

The genes are TRBV2 and TRBJ2-7, with TRBD1 matching over 9 bases. Germline CDR1 SNHLY, CDR2 FYNNEI. Trimming removed 7 bases from V and 6 bases from J; junction bases left unmatched: 16. The CDR3 runs to 16 residues. The CDR3 DNA follows: TGTGCCAGCAAGCTCCCCACAGGGGGCAAATCGGGCGAGCAGTACTTC. This encodes CASKLPTGGKSGEQYF.

The V call is TRBV9, the J call TRBJ2-5; 14 bases line up with TRBD2. Germline assignment: CDR1 SGDLS and CDR2 YYNGEE. The CDR3 has 19 residues. V gave up 2 bases and J gave up 5 bases; unmatched junction bases: 14. The DNA for the CDR3 is TGTGCCAGCAGCGTTGCCGGGACTAGCGGGAGTGGGGGGTTGGAGACCCAGTACTTC. Encoded protein: CASSVAGTSGSGGLETQYF.

The chain carries TRBV19 and TRBJ2-2; 9 bases line up with TRBD1. With 6 bases clipped from V and 6 bases from J, the junction kept 5 bases outside the gene matches. Germline lookup yields CDR1 LNHDA and CDR2 SQIVND (reference sequence). The CDR3 length is 14 residues. DNA for the CDR3: TGTGCCAGTAGGACAGGGGGATTGGCCGGGGAGCTGTTTTTT. Its protein is CASRTGGLAGELFF.

The J gene is TRBJ2-5, the V gene TRBV6-6, with D unresolved. The germline V gene encodes CDR1 MNHNY and CDR2 SVGAGI (reference sequence). The CDR3 totals 13 residues. V dropped 3 bases and J dropped 4 bases, with 9 bases sitting between them. The CDR3 reads CASSYLSRETQYF. In DNA, the CDR3 is TGTGCCAGCAGTTATTTATCCCGAGAGACCCAGTACTTC.

V and J are TRBV11-2 and TRBJ1-5; 9 nucleotides line up with TRBD1. Germline values: CDR1 SGHAT, CDR2 FQNNGV. V lost 1 base and J lost 6; bases outside the gene matches: 1. The length of the CDR3 is 14 residues. The CDR3 here is CASSLGQGGQPQHF. The CDR3 region has the DNA TGTGCCAGCAGCTTAGGACAGGGGGGTCAGCCCCAGCATTTT.

The V and J genes are TRBV9 and TRBJ2-7, with D possibly matching TRBD1 (6 bases). This CDR3 is 15 amino acids long. The germline gives CDR1 SGDLS, CDR2 YYNGEE. V was shortened by 4 bases and J by 4 bases, with 18 bases between the two germline ends. CDR3 DNA sequence: TGTGCCAGCAGCCTCCGGGACGCAGGGGTTTACGAGCAGTACTTC. Translation: CASSLRDAGVYEQYF.

By frequency in the sample, this clone is large. The V and J genes are TRBV7-9 and TRBJ2-2; 10 bases match TRBD2. This CDR3 is 18 amino acids long. Germline V gives CDR1 SEHNR, CDR2 FQNEAQ (reference sequence). Trimming at V came to 2 bases and at J to 4 bases, leaving 10 bases not matched to a gene. CDR3 in DNA: TGTGCCAGCAGCTTACCTCCTCAGGGACTAGCGAGCACCGGGGAGCTGTTTTTT. Residues: CASSLPPQGLASTGELFF.

This chain uses TRBV5-4 with TRBJ2-5; perhaps TRBD1 as D (5 bases). The CDR3 is 14 amino acids. Germline CDR1 and CDR2: SGHNT and YYREEE (reference sequence). V lost 3 bases to trimming and J lost 1 base, with 10 bases between them. The CDR3 region has the DNA TGTGCCAGCAGCTCCGGACAATTCCAAGAGACCCAGTACTTC. It translates to CASSSGQFQETQYF.

The chain uses TRBV7-9 and TRBJ2-3; TRBD2 aligns across 13 bases. The CDR3 contains 16 residues. Looked up from germline, CDR1 is SEHNR and CDR2 is FQNEAQ (reference sequence). J lost 7 bases, V lost 5 bases, and 9 bases had no gene match. Written as DNA, the CDR3 is TGTGCCAGCAGCATGGGACTAGCGGGATCTAACTATACGCAGTATTTT. Its protein product is CASSMGLAGSNYTQYF.

The J gene is TRBJ1-2, the V gene TRBV19, with 8 bases matching TRBD1. V was pared by 5 bases and J by 2 bases, with 7 bases of the junction left unmatched. The CDR3 is 15 residues long. Germline CDR1 is LNHDA and CDR2 is SQIVND (reference sequence). As DNA, the CDR3 is TGTGCCAGTAGTCGACGGACAGGGAGGAACTATGGCTACACCTTC. Its protein is CASSRRTGRNYGYTF.

The DNA of the CDR3 is TGTGCCAGCTCACCAAGAGCGGCCACAGATACGCAGTATTTT. Its protein is CASSPRAATDTQYF. The chain joins TRBV18 to TRBJ2-3; TRBD2 is a possible D gene (5 bases). The germline CDR1 and CDR2 sequences are KGHSH and LQKENI. The CDR3 is made up of 14 amino acids. The germline V and J ends were trimmed by 2 bases and 2 bases, with 8 bases remaining between them.

The genes are TRBV4-1 and TRBJ2-4, with 7 bases matching TRBD1. CDR1 MGHRA and CDR2 YSYEKL come from the germline V gene. V shed 2 bases and J 1 base; nucleotides not matched to a gene: 11. The CDR3 covers 18 residues. CDR3 amino acids: CASSQTHRGPSAKNIQYF. CDR3 DNA: TGCGCCAGCAGCCAAACTCACAGGGGACCGTCCGCCAAAAACATTCAGTACTTC.

This chain connects TRBV5-6 to TRBJ1-1; D possibly corresponds to TRBD1 (5 bases). CDR1 and CDR2 (germline): SGHDT, YYEEEE. This CDR3 comprises 13 residues. V lost 5 bases, J lost 6 bases, and 14 bases lay in between. Here the CDR3 DNA reads TGTGCCAGCAGTTCCGGGGGTGGCCCTGAAGCTTTCTTT. Translation: CASSSGGGPEAFF.

The gene calls are TRBV21-1 and TRBJ2-3; TRBD2, the table's D call, lacks a check against the DNA. TRBV21-1 is designated a pseudogene. The CDR3 extends over 16 amino acids. The DNA of the CDR3 is TGTGCCAGCAGCAAAGCCCAGCGGGGCCTCACAGATACGCAGTATTTT. Translation gives CASSKAQRGLTDTQYF.

The rearrangement links TRBV4-1 to TRBJ2-3; 13 bases line up with TRBD2. Trimming cost V 3 bases and J 2 bases; bases outside gene matches: 11. CDR1 is MGHRA and CDR2 is YSYEKL in the germline V gene. This CDR3 is built from 19 residues. The CDR3, as DNA: TGCGCCAGCAGCCAGGACCCGGGACTAGCGGGAATAGTCACAGATACGCAGTATTTT. The encoded protein is CASSQDPGLAGIVTDTQYF.

This sequence joins TRBV7-9 and TRBJ2-1, with D possibly being TRBD1 (7 bases). V was clipped by 2 bases and J by 0 bases, with 17 bases between them. Germline assignment: CDR1 SEHNR and CDR2 FQNEAQ (reference sequence). The CDR3 runs 18 residues. CDR3: CASSLLDRGTASYNEQFF. The CDR3 region has the DNA TGTGCCAGCAGCTTATTGGACCGCGGGACAGCCTCCTACAATGAGCAGTTCTTC.

In this sample, this clone turned up once. The chain uses TRBV5-1 and TRBJ2-5, with 8 bases identical to TRBD1. Germline-derived CDR1 and CDR2 are SGHRS and YFSETQ. Unmatched junction bases numbered 10, after V lost 4 bases and J lost 5 bases. This CDR3 contains 15 residues. The CDR3 sequence: CASSRGTGQAETQYF. The CDR3 bases are TGCGCCAGCAGCCGGGGGACAGGCCAAGCGGAGACCCAGTACTTC. Full variable domain (missing parts from reference TRBV5-1 and TRBJ2-5): KAGVTQTPRYLIKTRGQQVTLSCSPISGHRSVSWYQQTPGQGLQFLFEYFSETQRNKGNFPGRFSGRQFSNSRSEMNVSTLELGDSALYLCASSRGTGQAETQYFGPGTRLLVL.